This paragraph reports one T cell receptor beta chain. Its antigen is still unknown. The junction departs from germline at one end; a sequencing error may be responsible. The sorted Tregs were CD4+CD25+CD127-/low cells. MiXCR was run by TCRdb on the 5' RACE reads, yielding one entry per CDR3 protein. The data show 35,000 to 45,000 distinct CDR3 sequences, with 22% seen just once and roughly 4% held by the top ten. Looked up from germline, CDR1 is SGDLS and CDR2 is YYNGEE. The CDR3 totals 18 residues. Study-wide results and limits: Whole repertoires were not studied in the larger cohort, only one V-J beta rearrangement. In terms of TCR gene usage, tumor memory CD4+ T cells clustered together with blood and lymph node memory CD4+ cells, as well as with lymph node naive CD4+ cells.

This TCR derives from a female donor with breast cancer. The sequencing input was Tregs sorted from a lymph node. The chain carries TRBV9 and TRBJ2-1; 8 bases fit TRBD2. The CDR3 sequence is CASSDRHQAGVSCNEQFF. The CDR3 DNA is TGTGCCAGCAGCGACCGCCATCAAGCGGGAGTGTCCTGCAATGAGCAGTTCTTC.